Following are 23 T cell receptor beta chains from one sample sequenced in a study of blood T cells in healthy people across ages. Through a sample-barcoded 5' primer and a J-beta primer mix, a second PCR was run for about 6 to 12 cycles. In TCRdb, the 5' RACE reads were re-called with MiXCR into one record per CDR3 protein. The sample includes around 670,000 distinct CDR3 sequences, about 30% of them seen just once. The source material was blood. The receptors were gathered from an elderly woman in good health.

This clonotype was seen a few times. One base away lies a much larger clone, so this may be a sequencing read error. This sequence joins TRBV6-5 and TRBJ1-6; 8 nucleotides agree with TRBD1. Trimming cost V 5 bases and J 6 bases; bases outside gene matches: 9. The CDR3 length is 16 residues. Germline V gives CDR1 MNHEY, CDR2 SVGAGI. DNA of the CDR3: TGTGCCAGCAGTAATCCACAGGGGGATCGTAATTCACCCCTCCACTTT. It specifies CASSNPQGDRNSPLHF.

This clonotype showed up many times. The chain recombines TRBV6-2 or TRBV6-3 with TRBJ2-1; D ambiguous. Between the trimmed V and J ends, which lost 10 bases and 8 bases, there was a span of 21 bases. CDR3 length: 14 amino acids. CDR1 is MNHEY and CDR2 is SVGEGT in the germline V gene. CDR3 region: CATSPKIVLYEQFF. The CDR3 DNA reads TGTGCCACCTCTCCAAAGATAGTATTATATGAGCAGTTCTTC.

The CDR3 region has the DNA TGTGCCAGCAGCCCGGTCAAAGGAGGCCAAGAGACCCAGTACTTC. Residues: CASSPVKGGQETQYF. V is TRBV7-2 and J is TRBJ2-5; D perhaps matches TRBD2 (5 bases). There are 15 residues in the CDR3. From germline, CDR1 is SGHTA and CDR2 FQGNSA. The ends were cut back, 5 bases at V and 1 base at J, with 14 bases in the middle.

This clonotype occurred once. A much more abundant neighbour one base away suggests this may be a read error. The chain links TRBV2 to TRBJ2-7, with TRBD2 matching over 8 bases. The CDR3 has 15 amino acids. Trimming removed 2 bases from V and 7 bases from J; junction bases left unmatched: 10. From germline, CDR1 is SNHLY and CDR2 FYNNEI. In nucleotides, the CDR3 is TGTGCCAGCAGTGAATCCGGGGGGGGAGACAATGAGCAGTACTTC. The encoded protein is CASSESGGGDNEQYF.

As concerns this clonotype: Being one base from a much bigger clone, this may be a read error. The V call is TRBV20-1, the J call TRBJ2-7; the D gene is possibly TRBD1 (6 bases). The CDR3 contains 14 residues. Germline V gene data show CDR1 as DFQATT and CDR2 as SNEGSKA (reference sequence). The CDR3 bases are TGCAGTGCCGAAATACAGGGAAATATCTACGGGCAGTACTTC. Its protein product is CSAEIQGNIYGQYF.

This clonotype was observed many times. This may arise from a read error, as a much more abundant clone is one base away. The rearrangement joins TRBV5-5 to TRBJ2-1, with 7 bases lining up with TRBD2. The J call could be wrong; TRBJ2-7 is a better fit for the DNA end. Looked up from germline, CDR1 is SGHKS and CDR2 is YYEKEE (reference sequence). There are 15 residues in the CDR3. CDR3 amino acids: CASSLASGSYNEQYF. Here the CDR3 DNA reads TGTGCCAGCAGCTTGGCTAGCGGATCCTACAATGAGCAGTACTTC.

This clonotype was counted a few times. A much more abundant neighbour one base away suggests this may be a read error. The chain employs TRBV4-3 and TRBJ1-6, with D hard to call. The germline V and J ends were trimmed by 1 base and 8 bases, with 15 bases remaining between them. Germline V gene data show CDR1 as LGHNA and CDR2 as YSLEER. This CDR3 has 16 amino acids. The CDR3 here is CASSQGRADGDSPLHF. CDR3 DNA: TGCGCCAGCAGCCAAGGGCGAGCTGATGGGGATTCACCCCTCCACTTT.

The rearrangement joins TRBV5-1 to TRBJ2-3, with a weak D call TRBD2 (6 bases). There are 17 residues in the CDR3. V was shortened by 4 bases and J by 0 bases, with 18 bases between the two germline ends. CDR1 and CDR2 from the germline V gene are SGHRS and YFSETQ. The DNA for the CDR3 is TGCGCCAGCAGCACCGATGGGCGTGGAGGGAGCACAGATACGCAGTATTTT. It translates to CASSTDGRGGSTDTQYF.

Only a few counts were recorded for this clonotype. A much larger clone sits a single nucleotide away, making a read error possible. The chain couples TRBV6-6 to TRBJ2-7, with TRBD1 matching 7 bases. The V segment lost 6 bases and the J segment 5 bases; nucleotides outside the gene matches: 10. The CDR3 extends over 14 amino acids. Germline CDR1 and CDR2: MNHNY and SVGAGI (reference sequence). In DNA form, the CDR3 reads TGTGCCAGCAGGCGAGACAGGGTGAGGAACGAGCAGTACTTC. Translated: CASRRDRVRNEQYF.

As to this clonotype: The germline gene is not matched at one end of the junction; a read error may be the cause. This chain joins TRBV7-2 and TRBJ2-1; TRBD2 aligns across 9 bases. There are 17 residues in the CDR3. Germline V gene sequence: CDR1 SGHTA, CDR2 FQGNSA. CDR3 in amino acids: CASSLVRRAGGYNERFF. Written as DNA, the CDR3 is TGTGCCAGCAGCTTAGTGCGGAGAGCGGGGGGATACAATGAGCGGTTCTTC.

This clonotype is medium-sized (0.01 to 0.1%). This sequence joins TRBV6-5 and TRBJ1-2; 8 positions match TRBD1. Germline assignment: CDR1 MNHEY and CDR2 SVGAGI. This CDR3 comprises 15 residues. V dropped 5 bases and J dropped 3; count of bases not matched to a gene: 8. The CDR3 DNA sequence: TGTGCCAGCAGTCCAACCGGACAGGGTGACTATGGCTACACCTTC. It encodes CASSPTGQGDYGYTF.

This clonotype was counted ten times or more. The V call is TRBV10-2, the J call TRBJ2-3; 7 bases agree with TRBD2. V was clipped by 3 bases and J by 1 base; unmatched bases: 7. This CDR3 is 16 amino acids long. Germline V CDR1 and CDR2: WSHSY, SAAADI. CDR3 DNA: TGCGCCAGCAGTGAAGGGGAGGGGCTCGGCACAGATACGCAGTATTTT. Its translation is CASSEGEGLGTDTQYF.

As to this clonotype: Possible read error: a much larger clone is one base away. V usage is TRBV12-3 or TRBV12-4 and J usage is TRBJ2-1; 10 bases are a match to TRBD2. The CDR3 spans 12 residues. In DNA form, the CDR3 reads TGTGCCCGCAGCCTCGAGCGGGGGGGCCAGTTCTTC. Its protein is CARSLERGGQFF.

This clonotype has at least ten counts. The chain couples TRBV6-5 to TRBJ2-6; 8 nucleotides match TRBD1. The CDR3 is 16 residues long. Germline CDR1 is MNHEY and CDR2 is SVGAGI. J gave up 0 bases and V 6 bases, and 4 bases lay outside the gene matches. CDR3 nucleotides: TGTGCCAGCAGCCGGGACAGGTTCTCTGGGGCCAACGTCCTGACTTTC. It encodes CASSRDRFSGANVLTF.

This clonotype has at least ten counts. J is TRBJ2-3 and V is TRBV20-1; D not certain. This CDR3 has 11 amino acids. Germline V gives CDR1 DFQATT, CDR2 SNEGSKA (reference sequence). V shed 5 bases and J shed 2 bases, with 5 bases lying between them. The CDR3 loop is CSAYYTDTQYF. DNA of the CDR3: TGCAGTGCTTACTACACAGATACGCAGTATTTT.

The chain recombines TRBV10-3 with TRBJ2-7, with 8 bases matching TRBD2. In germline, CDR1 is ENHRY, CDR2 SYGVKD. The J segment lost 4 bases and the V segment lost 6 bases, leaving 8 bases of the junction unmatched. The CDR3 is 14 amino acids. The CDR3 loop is CAIREPGGPYEQYF. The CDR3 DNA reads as TGTGCCATCAGGGAGCCGGGGGGGCCATACGAGCAGTACTTC.

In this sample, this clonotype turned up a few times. CDR3 residues: CASSVDGATYNEQYF. CDR3 DNA sequence: TGTGCCAGCAGCGTAGACGGGGCCACCTACAATGAGCAGTACTTC. The chain links TRBV9 to TRBJ2-7; tentatively, D is TRBD1 or TRBD2 (5 bases each). The germline gives CDR1 SGDLS, CDR2 YYNGEE. Trimming cost V 0 bases and J 7 bases, with 17 bases left between them. The CDR3 has 15 amino acids.

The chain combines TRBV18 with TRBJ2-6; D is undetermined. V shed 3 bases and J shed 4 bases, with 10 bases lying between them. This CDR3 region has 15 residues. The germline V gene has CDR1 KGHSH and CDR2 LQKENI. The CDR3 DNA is TGTGCCAGCTCACCCGCAGCCTCGGGGGCCAACGTCCTGACTTTC. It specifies CASSPAASGANVLTF.

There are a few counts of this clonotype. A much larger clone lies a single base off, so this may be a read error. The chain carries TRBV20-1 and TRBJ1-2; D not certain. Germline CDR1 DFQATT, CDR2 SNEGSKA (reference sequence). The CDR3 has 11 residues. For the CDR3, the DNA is TGCAGTGCTAAAGGGATCTATGGCAACACCTTC. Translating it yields CSAKGIYGNTF.

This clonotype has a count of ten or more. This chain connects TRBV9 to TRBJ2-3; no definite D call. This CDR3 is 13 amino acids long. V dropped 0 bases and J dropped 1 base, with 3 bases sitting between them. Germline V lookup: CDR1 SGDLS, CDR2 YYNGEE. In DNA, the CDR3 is TGTGCCAGCAGCGTAGTTCGCACAGATACGCAGTATTTT. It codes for CASSVVRTDTQYF.

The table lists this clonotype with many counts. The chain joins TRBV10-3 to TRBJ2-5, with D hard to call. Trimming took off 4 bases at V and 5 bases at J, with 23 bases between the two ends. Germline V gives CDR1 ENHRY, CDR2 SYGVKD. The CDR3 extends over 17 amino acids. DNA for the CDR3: TGTGCCATCAGTGCATCGTCGCGCACACCGAGCCGGGAGACCCAGTACTTC. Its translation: CAISASSRTPSRETQYF.

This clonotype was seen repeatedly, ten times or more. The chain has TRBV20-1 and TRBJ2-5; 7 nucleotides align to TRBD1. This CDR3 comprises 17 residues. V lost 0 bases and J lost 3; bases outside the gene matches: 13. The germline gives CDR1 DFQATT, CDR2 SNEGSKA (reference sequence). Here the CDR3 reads CSARDPNPTGKKETQYF. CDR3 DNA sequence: TGCAGTGCTAGAGATCCCAACCCGACAGGGAAAAAAGAGACCCAGTACTTC.

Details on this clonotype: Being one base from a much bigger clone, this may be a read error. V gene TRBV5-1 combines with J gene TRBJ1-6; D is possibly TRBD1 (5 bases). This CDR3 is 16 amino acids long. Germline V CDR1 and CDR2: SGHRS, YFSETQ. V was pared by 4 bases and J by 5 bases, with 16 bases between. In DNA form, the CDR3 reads TGCGCCAGCAGCCGGGCCAGGGCCGATAATAATTCACCCCTCCACTTT. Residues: CASSRARADNNSPLHF.